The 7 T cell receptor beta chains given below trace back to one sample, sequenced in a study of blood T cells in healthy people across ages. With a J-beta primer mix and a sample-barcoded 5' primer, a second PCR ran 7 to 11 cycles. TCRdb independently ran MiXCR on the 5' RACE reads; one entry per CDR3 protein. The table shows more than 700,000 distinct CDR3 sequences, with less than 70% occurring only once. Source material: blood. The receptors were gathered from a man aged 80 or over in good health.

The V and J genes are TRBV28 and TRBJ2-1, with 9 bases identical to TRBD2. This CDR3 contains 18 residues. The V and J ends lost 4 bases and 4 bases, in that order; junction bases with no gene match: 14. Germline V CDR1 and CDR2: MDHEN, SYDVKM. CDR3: CASSSPPRLAGWYNEQFF. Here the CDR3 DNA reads TGTGCCAGCAGTTCCCCTCCAAGGCTAGCGGGATGGTACAATGAGCAGTTCTTC.

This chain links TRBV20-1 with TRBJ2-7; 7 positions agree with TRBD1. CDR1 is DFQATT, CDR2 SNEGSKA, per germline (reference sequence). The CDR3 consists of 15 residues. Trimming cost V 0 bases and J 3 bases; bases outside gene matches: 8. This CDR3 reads CSARDQKGANYEQYF. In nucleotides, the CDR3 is TGCAGTGCTAGAGATCAGAAGGGGGCAAACTACGAGCAGTACTTC.

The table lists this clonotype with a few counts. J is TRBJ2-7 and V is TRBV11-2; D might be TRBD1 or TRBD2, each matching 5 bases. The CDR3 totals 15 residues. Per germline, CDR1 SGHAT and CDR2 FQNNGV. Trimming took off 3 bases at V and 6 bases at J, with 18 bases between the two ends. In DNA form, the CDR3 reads TGTGCCAGCAGCTTTCGGGGACCCTCTCGGTTCGAGCAGTACTTC. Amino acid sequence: CASSFRGPSRFEQYF. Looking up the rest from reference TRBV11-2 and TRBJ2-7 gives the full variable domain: EAGVAQSPRYKIIEKRQSVAFWCNPISGHATLYWYQQILGQGPKLLIQFQNNGVVDDSQLPKDRFSAERLKGVDSTLKIQPAKLEDSAVYLCASSFRGPSRFEQYFGPGTRLTVT.

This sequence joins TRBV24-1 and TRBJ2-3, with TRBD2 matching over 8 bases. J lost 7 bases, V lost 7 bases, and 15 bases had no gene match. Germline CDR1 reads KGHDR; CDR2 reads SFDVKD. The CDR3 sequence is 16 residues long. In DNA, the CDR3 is TGTGCCACCAGCGATACTAGCGGTCCAAGGGGTAATACGCAGTATTTT. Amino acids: CATSDTSGPRGNTQYF.

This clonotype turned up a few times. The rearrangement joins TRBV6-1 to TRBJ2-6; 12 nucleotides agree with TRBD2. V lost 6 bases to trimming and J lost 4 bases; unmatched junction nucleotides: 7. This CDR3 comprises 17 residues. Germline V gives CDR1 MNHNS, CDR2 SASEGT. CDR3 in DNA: TGTGCCAGCAGCTGGCTAGCGGGAGGGTCCGGGGCCAACGTCCTGACTTTC. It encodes CASSWLAGGSGANVLTF.

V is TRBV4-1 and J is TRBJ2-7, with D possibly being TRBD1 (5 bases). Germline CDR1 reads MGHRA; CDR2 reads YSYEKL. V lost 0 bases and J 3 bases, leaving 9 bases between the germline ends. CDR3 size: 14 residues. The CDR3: CASSQDPGNYEQYF. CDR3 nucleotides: TGCGCCAGCAGCCAAGATCCAGGGAACTACGAGCAGTACTTC.

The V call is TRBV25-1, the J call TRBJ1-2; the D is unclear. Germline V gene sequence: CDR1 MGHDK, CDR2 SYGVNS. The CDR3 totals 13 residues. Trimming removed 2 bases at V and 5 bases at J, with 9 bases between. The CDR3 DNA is TGTGCCAGCAGTGAACAAGTCGAGTATGGCTACACCTTC. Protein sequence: CASSEQVEYGYTF.